This T cell receptor (beta chain) was retrieved from a study of shared clonotypes between healthy human individuals. Sequenced by immunoSEQ multiplex PCR; TCRdb stores in-frame clones only, minus some. This table has about 2.1 million clones, about 92% appearing once. As defined, naive CD8 cells were CD45RO-negative and positively selected for CCR7, with terminally differentiated effector memory CD45RA+ cells excluded. Looked up from germline, CDR1 is MNHEY and CDR2 is SMNVEV (reference sequence). Trimming removed 4 bases from V and 1 base from J; junction bases left unmatched: 7. The CDR3 is 16 residues long.

This clonotype originated in a man aged 18 to 30 in good health. Some clones in this sample may be carry-over from other donors' samples. Sequencing used naive CD8+ T cells from PBMCs. The V call is TRBV27, the J call TRBJ2-5; TRBD2 matches 9 bases. The CDR3 nucleotides are TGTGCCAGCAGTTCCACTAGCGGGCCCTCCCAAGAGACCCAGTACTTC. Amino acids: CASSSTSGPSQETQYF.